This T cell receptor beta chain was documented in a study of OX40 agonist ivuxolimab in advanced cancers. Profiled with immunoSEQ multiplex PCR; TCRdb holds only in-frame clones, not every one. The table includes approximately 90,000 clones, more than 85% detected once. Trimming cost V 4 bases and J 5 bases, with 19 bases left between them. The CDR3 covers 15 residues. Germline V CDR1 and CDR2: SGHNT, YYREEE (reference sequence). As concerns this clone: The antigen is not known.

The study, taken as a whole, reports: CD4+ T cells averaged fewer expanded clones than CD8+ T cells. Expanded peripheral T cell antigen specificity was not determined. In the 0.1 to 3.0 mg/kg range, CD4+ and CD8+ blood T cells had expanded clonally by week 6.

Here the sequenced sample was CD4+ or CD8+ T cells sorted from blood, taken in a trial of the OX40 agonist ivuxolimab. The rearrangement links TRBV5-4 to TRBJ2-7, with D possibly TRBD2 on 7 matching bases. This TCR was sampled from an adult with an advanced solid tumor such as melanoma, head and neck, liver or kidney cancer. The CDR3 bases are TGTGCCAGCAGCGCCCCCCCGGGGGGCCGGAACGAGCAGTACTTC. This codes for CASSAPPGGRNEQYF.